The clone carrying this T cell receptor (beta chain) occurred many times. No antigen is known for it. This sample is part of a study of shared clonotypes between healthy human individuals. Overall study findings and caveats: Among donors, the sharing of clonotypes was expected to be influenced by sequencing depth.

Naive CD4+ cells were CD45RA-selected; the remaining cells were memory. The length of the CDR3 is 11 residues. Germline V CDR1 and CDR2: DFQATT, SNEGSKA (reference sequence). With 6 bases removed from V and 5 bases from J, the gap between germline ends came to 10 bases. Deep-level settings were used for running the assay. On sorted subsets, replicate PCRs used 150 to 250 ng DNA, or approximately 33,000 T cell genomes. Clones were read by immunoSEQ multiplex PCR, and TCRdb kept only the in-frame ones, dropping some. The sample has around 1.1 million clones, approximately 80% seen once. The sequenced sample consisted of memory CD4+ T cells from PBMCs. Subset denoted: CD45RA-negative fraction. This clonotype originated in a man in his late teens or twenties in good health. Some clones in this sample may be carry-over from other donors' samples. V usage is TRBV20-1 and J usage is TRBJ1-1; D gene uncertain. DNA for the CDR3: TGCAGTGCCAACGATAATACTGAAGCTTTCTTT. Translation: CSANDNTEAFF.